The present entry profiles one T cell receptor (beta chain) with its context. Germline V gives CDR1 MNHNS, CDR2 SASEGT. This CDR3 comprises 16 residues. V shed 0 bases and J shed 4 bases, with 15 bases lying between them. The data originate from a study of cytomegalovirus exposure and HLA in healthy donors. Vbeta (60) and Jbeta (13) primers were used in the PCR. Sequenced by immunoSEQ multiplex PCR; TCRdb stores in-frame clones only, minus some. The sample lists 150,000 or so clones, around 80% occurring once. This chain connects TRBV6-1 to TRBJ2-5; possibly TRBD2 for D (5 bases). The source is a woman in her forties in good health and CMV-seropositive. What was sequenced was PBMCs. This CDR3 reads CASSEAQEGVRETQYF. The DNA for the CDR3 is TGTGCCAGCAGTGAAGCGCAAGAGGGTGTCCGAGAGACCCAGTACTTC.